This TCR beta chain originates from a study of CD8+ T cells in alopecia areata. Following extraction, RNA underwent reverse transcription to cDNA, which served as the sequencing template. The protocol was immunoSEQ multiplex PCR, while the TCRdb copy is restricted to in-frame clones and leaves out a portion. The sample records approximately 130,000 clones, 47% being singletons. This clone was detected a few times. Distinct nucleotide sequences in the sample also encode this CDR3. V dropped 5 bases and J dropped 7; count of bases not matched to a gene: 8. Germline CDR1 GTSNPN, CDR2 SVGIG (reference sequence). The CDR3 has 12 residues.

The TCR originated in a human donor with alopecia areata. The rearrangement links TRBV30 to TRBJ2-7, with TRBD2 matching over 7 bases. Material for sequencing was NKG2D-low CD8+ T cells sorted from blood. The CDR3 DNA follows: TGTGCCTGGTCCCCCGGGGACTATGAGCAGTACTTC. Its protein product is CAWSPGDYEQYF. The complete variable domain, with remaining parts taken from reference TRBV30 and TRBJ2-7, reads SQTIHQWPATLVQPVGSPLSLECTVEGTSNPNLYWYRQAAGRGLQLLFYSVGIGQISSEVPQNLSASRPQDRQFILSSKKLLLSDSGFYLCAWSPGDYEQYFGPGTRLTVT.